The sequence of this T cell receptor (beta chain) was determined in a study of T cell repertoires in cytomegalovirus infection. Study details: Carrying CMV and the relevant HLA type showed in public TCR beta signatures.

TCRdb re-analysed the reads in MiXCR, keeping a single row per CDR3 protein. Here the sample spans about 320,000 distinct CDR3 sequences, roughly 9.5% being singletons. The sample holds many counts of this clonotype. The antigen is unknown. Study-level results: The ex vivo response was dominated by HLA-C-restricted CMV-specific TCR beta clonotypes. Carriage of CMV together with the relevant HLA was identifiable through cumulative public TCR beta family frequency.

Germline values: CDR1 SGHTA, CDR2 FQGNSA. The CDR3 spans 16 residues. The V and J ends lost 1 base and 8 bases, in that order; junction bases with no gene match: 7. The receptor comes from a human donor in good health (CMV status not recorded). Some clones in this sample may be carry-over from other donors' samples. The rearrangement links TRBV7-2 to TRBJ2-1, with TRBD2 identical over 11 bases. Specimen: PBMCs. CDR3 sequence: CASSLGSGGAFHEQFF. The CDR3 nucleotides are TGTGCCAGCAGCTTAGGTAGCGGGGGGGCCTTTCATGAGCAGTTCTTC.